These 24 T cell receptor beta chains originate from one sample sequenced in a study of regulatory T cells in long-lasting Graves disease. In building TCR beta libraries, iRepertoire HTBI primers were used together with Arm-PCR of CDR3 regions. Using its own MiXCR run on the multiplex PCR reads, TCRdb lists one record per CDR3 protein. The repertoire holds some 370,000 distinct CDR3 sequences, with less than 25% as singletons. The time point is: persistent/refractory GD, antithyroid drugs over 5 years with positive TRAb. Isolated PBMC RNA provided the starting material for the TCR library. The material sequenced was peripheral blood mononuclear cells (PBMCs), taken when the disease was refractory, from a patient treated with antithyroid drugs. Every receptor here comes from a female donor with Graves disease.

This clonotype has a count of ten or more. The chain uses TRBV28 and TRBJ2-7; a weak D match, TRBD1 (6 bases). From germline, CDR1 is MDHEN and CDR2 SYDVKM. The ends were cut back, 5 bases at V and 2 bases at J, with 13 bases in the middle. This CDR3 comprises 14 residues. The CDR3 region has the DNA TGTGCCAGCAGTCCTCTTGGGGGCACCTACGAGCAGTACTTC. This gives the protein CASSPLGGTYEQYF.

The chain joins TRBV7-9 to TRBJ2-5; D gene uncertain. Germline assignment: CDR1 SEHNR and CDR2 FQNEAQ (reference sequence). The CDR3 has 14 residues. V dropped 5 bases and J dropped 8 bases, with 18 bases sitting between them. CDR3 residues: CASSQEPDSPTQYF. CDR3 bases: TGTGCCAGCAGCCAAGAACCGGATTCCCCTACCCAGTACTTC.

CDR3 in DNA: TGTGCCGCACCGGGGGAGACTAGCGGGTCCTACGAGCAGTACTTC. This translates into CAAPGETSGSYEQYF. The V gene is TRBV6-4, the J gene TRBJ2-7, with TRBD2 matching over 10 bases. Trimming removed 11 bases from V and 1 base from J; junction bases left unmatched: 11. Germline CDR1 is MRHNA and CDR2 is SNTAGT. The CDR3 sequence is 15 residues long.

This clonotype was found many times. The chain couples TRBV7-2 to TRBJ2-5, with D hard to call. Germline CDR1 reads SGHTA; CDR2 reads FQGNSA. This CDR3 has 13 amino acids. Trimming shortened V by 5 bases and J by 2 bases, and 9 bases separated the two germline ends. This CDR3 is CASSRDGQETQYF. As DNA, the CDR3 is TGTGCCAGCAGCCGCGACGGACAAGAGACCCAGTACTTC.

This clonotype came up a few times. This chain links TRBV15 with TRBJ1-5, with D perhaps TRBD1 (5 bases). CDR1 LNHNV and CDR2 YYDKDF come from the germline V gene (reference sequence). V shed 3 bases and J shed 4 bases, with 16 bases lying between them. The CDR3 runs to 16 residues. CDR3 amino acids: CATSRGGIPFNQPQHF. Here the CDR3 DNA reads TGTGCCACCAGCAGGGGGGGGATCCCTTTTAATCAGCCCCAGCATTTT.

This clonotype was detected a few times. The V and J genes are TRBV29-1 and TRBJ1-5; maybe TRBD1 (5 bases). The V gene's germline CDR1 is SQVTM and CDR2 ANQGSEA. Trimming removed 4 bases from V and 0 bases from J, with 13 bases in between. The CDR3 consists of 15 residues. The CDR3 sequence is CSVVRREHSNQPQHF. The DNA of the CDR3 is TGCAGCGTTGTACGCAGGGAACATAGCAATCAGCCCCAGCATTTT.

This clonotype was recorded many times. The gene calls are TRBV2 and TRBJ1-2; TRBD1 matches 7 bases. Trimming at V came to 6 bases and at J to 4 bases, leaving 8 bases not matched to a gene. The CDR3 is 14 amino acids. Germline CDR1 SNHLY, CDR2 FYNNEI. CDR3 amino acids: CASRITGVAYGYTF. The CDR3 coding sequence is TGTGCCAGCAGGATTACAGGGGTCGCCTATGGCTACACCTTC.

The chain is built from TRBV7-8 and TRBJ2-7; the match to TRBD1 covers 7 bases. The trim removed 5 bases at V and 2 bases at J, leaving 9 bases unmatched. The CDR3 contains 15 residues. Germline V gene sequence: CDR1 SGHVS, CDR2 FQNEAQ. The CDR3 nucleotides are TGTGCCAGCAGCACAGGACAGGCCGTTACCTACGAGCAGTACTTC. This gives the protein CASSTGQAVTYEQYF.

The chain has TRBV19 and TRBJ2-7; D gene ambiguous. Looked up from germline, CDR1 is LNHDA and CDR2 is SQIVND (reference sequence). CDR3 length: 19 amino acids. V dropped 3 bases and J dropped 2 bases, with 26 bases sitting between them. Here the CDR3 DNA reads TGTGCCAGTAGTATTAGCTCACAAAACCGGGTTACAATTCCCTACGAGCAGTACTTC. The encoded protein is CASSISSQNRVTIPYEQYF.

At least ten counts were recorded for this clonotype. The rearrangement joins TRBV6-1 to TRBJ2-2; the match to TRBD1 covers 7 bases. Germline CDR1 MNHNS, CDR2 SASEGT. This CDR3 has 14 residues. V shed 6 bases and J 3 bases; nucleotides not matched to a gene: 4. CDR3 sequence (DNA): TGTGCCAGCAGGACAGGGTGGGACACCGGGGAGCTGTTTTTT. It encodes CASRTGWDTGELFF.

The chain has TRBV28 and TRBJ2-1, with D perhaps being TRBD1 or TRBD2 (5 bases each). The V and J ends lost 6 bases and 7 bases respectively, with 19 bases between them. The CDR3 length is 15 residues. CDR1 and CDR2 from the germline V gene are MDHEN and SYDVKM. This CDR3 reads CASRIQGGTMNEQFF. The CDR3 bases are TGTGCCAGCAGAATCCAGGGTGGGACGATGAATGAGCAGTTCTTC.

This clonotype was counted many times. The chain couples TRBV6-1 to TRBJ1-1; D is possibly TRBD1 (5 bases). CDR1 is MNHNS, CDR2 SASEGT, per germline. The ends were cut back, 2 bases at V and 6 bases at J, with 16 bases in the middle. The CDR3 has 15 residues. CDR3 in DNA: TGTGCCAGCAGTGAACCCGCAGGGATTCGGGCTGAAGCTTTCTTT. This encodes CASSEPAGIRAEAFF.

This clonotype was detected a few times. This rearrangement joins TRBV5-4 to TRBJ1-1; perhaps TRBD1 as D (5 bases). Trimming shortened V by 3 bases and J by 1 base, and 16 bases separated the two germline ends. The CDR3 runs to 16 residues. Germline values: CDR1 SGHNT, CDR2 YYREEE (reference sequence). The CDR3 region is CASSSMKGPTNTEAFF. CDR3 nucleotide sequence: TGTGCCAGCAGCTCTATGAAGGGACCCACGAACACTGAAGCTTTCTTT.

This clonotype was seen a few times. The chain has TRBV19 and TRBJ2-5, with D perhaps TRBD1 (5 bases). Trimming took off 3 bases at V and 4 bases at J, with 15 bases between the two ends. The CDR3 has 15 residues. Germline V CDR1 and CDR2: LNHDA, SQIVND (reference sequence). CDR3 in amino acids: CASSIIITGRETQYF. CDR3 nucleotides: TGTGCCAGTAGTATTATAATCACAGGTCGAGAGACCCAGTACTTC.

The chain couples TRBV6-2 or TRBV6-3 to TRBJ2-2; D is unresolved. V lost 5 bases and J lost 1, with 8 bases in between. The CDR3 is 14 amino acids. Germline V gives CDR1 MNHEY, CDR2 SVGEGT. CDR3 residues: CASSEWRNTGELFF. CDR3 DNA: TGTGCCAGCAGTGAATGGCGGAACACCGGGGAGCTGTTTTTT.

In this sample, this clonotype turned up many times. This chain uses TRBV20-1 with TRBJ2-5; D tentatively fits TRBD1 or TRBD2 (5 bases each). The CDR3 contains 16 residues. The germline CDR1 and CDR2 sequences are DFQATT and SNEGSKA (reference sequence). With 0 bases removed from V and 4 bases from J, the gap between germline ends came to 18 bases. The DNA of the CDR3 is TGCAGTGCTAGAGATCGGCAGGGACGCCCCCCAGAGACCCAGTACTTC. Encoded protein: CSARDRQGRPPETQYF.

This clonotype occurred many times. The chain carries TRBV28 and TRBJ2-2; 9 bases line up with TRBD2. J lost 5 bases, V lost 3 bases, and 4 bases had no gene match. The CDR3 is made up of 15 amino acids. Germline V lookup: CDR1 MDHEN, CDR2 SYDVKM. CDR3 nucleotide sequence: TGTGCCAGCAGTTTCGAGGCGGGAGGGACCGGGGAGCTGTTTTTT. Translating it yields CASSFEAGGTGELFF.

This chain connects TRBV7-9 to TRBJ2-4, with a tentative D call TRBD2 (5 bases). The CDR3 consists of 16 residues. Germline CDR1 SEHNR, CDR2 FQNEAQ (reference sequence). Trimming left V 1 base short and J 0 bases short, with 10 bases between. CDR3 region: CASSLDNGVAKNIQYF. CDR3 bases: TGTGCCAGCAGCTTAGATAACGGGGTAGCCAAAAACATTCAGTACTTC.

A few counts support this clonotype. A read error may produce the germline difference seen at one junction end. The chain combines TRBV6-1 with TRBJ2-3, with 9 bases lining up with TRBD1. Germline V gene lookup returns CDR1 MNHNS and CDR2 SASEGT. The CDR3 has 14 amino acids. Here the CDR3 reads CASSSGQGADTQYF. CDR3 bases: TGTGCCAGCAGCTCGGGACAGGGCGCAGACACGCAGTATTTC.

This clonotype occurred many times. The V and J genes are TRBV28 and TRBJ1-2; D ambiguous. The CDR3 sequence is 14 residues long. The ends were cut back, 1 base at V and 8 bases at J, with 14 bases in the middle. CDR1 is MDHEN, CDR2 SYDVKM, per germline. The DNA for the CDR3 is TGTGCCAGCAGTTTATTAAGGGTAAAGATCGGCTACACCTTC. Amino acids: CASSLLRVKIGYTF.

The rearrangement uses TRBV10-1 and TRBJ2-3; the D gene could be TRBD1 or TRBD2 (5 bases each). V dropped 1 base and J dropped 2 bases, with 7 bases sitting between them. The CDR3 has 14 amino acids. Germline loops: CDR1 WNHNN, CDR2 SYGVQD (reference sequence). The CDR3 bases are TGCGCCAGCAGTGAGTGGGGGAACACAGATACGCAGTATTTT. Its protein product is CASSEWGNTDTQYF.

This clonotype was detected ten times or more. The chain recombines TRBV12-3 or TRBV12-4 with TRBJ2-6, with 7 bases that match TRBD1. J lost 2 bases, V lost 4 bases, and 8 bases had no gene match. The CDR3 is 17 amino acids. CDR3 amino acids: CASSSDRVGAGANVLTF. In DNA form, the CDR3 reads TGTGCCAGCAGTTCCGACAGGGTGGGAGCTGGGGCCAACGTCCTGACTTTC.

This clonotype has a count of ten or more. In nucleotides, the CDR3 is TGTGCCAGCAGTTACCCTCAGGGGGGCGAGCAGTACTTC. Encoded protein: CASSYPQGGEQYF. The V and J genes are TRBV6-5 and TRBJ2-7; D might be TRBD1 (7 bases). The germline gives CDR1 MNHEY, CDR2 SVGAGI. V was shortened by 2 bases and J by 6 bases, with 11 bases between the two germline ends. This CDR3 contains 13 residues.

Points on this clonotype: Since a much larger clone is just one base distant, this may be a read error. The chain has TRBV12-3 or TRBV12-4 and TRBJ2-2, with 12 bases that match TRBD2. The CDR3 runs to 14 residues. The DNA for the CDR3 is TGTGCCAGCAGCCTAGCGGGAGGGCCCGGGGGGCTGTTTTTT. This encodes CASSLAGGPGGLFF.